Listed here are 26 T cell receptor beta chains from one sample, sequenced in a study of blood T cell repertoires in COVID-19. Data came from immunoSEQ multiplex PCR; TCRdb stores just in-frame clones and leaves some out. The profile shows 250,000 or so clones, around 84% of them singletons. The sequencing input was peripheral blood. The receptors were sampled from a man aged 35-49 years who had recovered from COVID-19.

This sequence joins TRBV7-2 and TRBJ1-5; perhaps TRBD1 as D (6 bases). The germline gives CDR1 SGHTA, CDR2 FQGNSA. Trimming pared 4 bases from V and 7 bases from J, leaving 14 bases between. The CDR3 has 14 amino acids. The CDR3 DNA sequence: TGTGCCAGCAGCTCGACAGGAGGAGGACAGCCCCAGCATTTT. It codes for CASSSTGGGQPQHF.

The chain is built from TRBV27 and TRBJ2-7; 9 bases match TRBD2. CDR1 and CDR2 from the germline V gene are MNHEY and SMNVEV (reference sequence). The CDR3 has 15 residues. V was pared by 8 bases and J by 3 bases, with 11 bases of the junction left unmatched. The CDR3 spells CASLPRLAENYEQYF. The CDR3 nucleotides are TGTGCCAGCCTTCCCCGACTAGCGGAGAACTACGAGCAGTACTTC.

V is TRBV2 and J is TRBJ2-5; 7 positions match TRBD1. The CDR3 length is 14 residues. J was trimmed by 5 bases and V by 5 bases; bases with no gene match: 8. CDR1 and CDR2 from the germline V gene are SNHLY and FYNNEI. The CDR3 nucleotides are TGTGCCAGCAGTCCACTACAGGGGTTGGAGACCCAGTACTTC. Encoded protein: CASSPLQGLETQYF.

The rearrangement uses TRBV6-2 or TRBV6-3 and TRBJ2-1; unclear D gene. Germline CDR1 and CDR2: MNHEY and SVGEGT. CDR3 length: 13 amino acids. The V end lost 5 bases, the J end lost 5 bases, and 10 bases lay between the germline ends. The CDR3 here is CASSRYTDNEQFF. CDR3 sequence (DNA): TGTGCCAGCAGTCGTTATACGGACAATGAGCAGTTCTTC.

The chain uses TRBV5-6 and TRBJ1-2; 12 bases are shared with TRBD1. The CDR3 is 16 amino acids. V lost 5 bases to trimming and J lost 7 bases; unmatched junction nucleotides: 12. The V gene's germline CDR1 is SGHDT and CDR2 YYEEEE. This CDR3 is CASSTGTGGVIFGYTF. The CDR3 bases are TGTGCCAGCAGTACCGGGACAGGGGGCGTCATATTTGGCTACACCTTC.

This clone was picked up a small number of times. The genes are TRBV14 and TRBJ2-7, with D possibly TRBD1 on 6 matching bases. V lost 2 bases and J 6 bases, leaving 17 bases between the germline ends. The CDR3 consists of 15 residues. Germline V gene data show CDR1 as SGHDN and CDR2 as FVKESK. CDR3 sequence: CASSQPIGGSGEQYF. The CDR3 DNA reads TGTGCCAGCAGCCAACCGATAGGGGGATCGGGCGAGCAGTACTTC. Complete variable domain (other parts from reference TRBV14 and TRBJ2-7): EAGVTQFPSHSVIEKGQTVTLRCDPISGHDNLYWYRRVMGKEIKFLLHFVKESKQDESGMPNNRFLAERTGGTYSTLKVQPAELEDSGVYFCASSQPIGGSGEQYFGPGTRLTVT.

The CDR3 loop reads CASSQGTATKDSPLHF. CDR3 nucleotides: TGCGCCAGCAGTCAGGGGACAGCGACCAAGGATTCACCCCTCCACTTT. The chain uses TRBV23-1 and TRBJ1-6; 7 nucleotides agree with TRBD1. TRBV23-1 is labeled an ORF, and its function is uncertain. J gave up 8 bases and V 3 bases, and 10 bases lay outside the gene matches. CDR3 length: 16 residues.

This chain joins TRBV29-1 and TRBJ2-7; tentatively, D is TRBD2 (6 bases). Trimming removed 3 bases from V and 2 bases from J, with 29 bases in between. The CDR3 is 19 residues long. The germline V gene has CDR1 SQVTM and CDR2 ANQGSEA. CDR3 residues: CSVETPLSRGRSQTYEQYF. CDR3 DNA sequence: TGCAGCGTTGAGACCCCCCTCTCGCGGGGCAGGAGCCAAACCTACGAGCAGTACTTC.

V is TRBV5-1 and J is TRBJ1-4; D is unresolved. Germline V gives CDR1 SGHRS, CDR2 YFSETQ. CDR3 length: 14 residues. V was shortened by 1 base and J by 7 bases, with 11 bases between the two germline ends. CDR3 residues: CASSLSPRGEKLFF. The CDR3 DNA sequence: TGCGCCAGCAGCTTGTCCCCACGGGGTGAAAAACTGTTTTTT.

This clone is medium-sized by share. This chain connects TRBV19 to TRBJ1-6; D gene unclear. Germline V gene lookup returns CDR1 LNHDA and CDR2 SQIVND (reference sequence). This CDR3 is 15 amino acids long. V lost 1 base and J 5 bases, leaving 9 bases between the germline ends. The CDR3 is CASSIVETDNSPLHF. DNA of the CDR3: TGTGCCAGTAGTATAGTCGAGACTGATAATTCACCCCTCCACTTT.

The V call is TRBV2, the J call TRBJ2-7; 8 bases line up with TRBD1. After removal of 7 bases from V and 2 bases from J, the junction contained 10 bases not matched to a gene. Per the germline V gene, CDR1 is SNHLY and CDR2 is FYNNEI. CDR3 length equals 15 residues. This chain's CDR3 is CASTEDRARTYEQYF. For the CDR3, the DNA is TGTGCCAGCACTGAGGACAGGGCGAGAACCTACGAGCAGTACTTC.

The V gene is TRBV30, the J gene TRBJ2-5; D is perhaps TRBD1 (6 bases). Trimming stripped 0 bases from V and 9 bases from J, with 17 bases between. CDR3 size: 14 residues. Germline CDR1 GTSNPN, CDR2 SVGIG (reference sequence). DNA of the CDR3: TGTGCCTGGAGTGTAAGCTTGGGGGCAGGGGCCCAGTACTTC. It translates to CAWSVSLGAGAQYF.

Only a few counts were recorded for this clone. CDR3 sequence reads: CASSSIPSGNTIYF. The CDR3, as DNA: TGTGCCAGCAGCTCAATTCCCTCTGGAAACACCATATATTTT. This chain links TRBV11-2 with TRBJ1-3, with D unclear. Germline CDR1 reads SGHAT; CDR2 reads FQNNGV. V lost 4 bases, J lost 0 bases, and 7 bases lay in between. This CDR3 has 14 amino acids.

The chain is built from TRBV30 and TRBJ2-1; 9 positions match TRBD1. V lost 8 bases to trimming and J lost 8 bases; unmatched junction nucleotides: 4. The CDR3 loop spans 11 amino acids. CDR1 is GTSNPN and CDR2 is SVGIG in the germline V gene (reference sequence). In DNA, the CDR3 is TGTGCCCGGGACAGGGAGCATGAGCAGTTCTTC. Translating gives CARDREHEQFF.

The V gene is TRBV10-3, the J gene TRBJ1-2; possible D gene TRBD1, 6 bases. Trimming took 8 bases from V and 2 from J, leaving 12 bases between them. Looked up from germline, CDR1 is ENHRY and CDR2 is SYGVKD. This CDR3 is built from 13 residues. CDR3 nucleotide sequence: TGTGCCATCCCGGCGCAGGGGAACTATGGCTACACCTTC. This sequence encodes CAIPAQGNYGYTF.

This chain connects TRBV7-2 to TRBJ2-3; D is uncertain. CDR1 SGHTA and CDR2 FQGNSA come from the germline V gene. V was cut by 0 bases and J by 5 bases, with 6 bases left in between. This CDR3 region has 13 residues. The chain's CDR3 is CASSLAFKDTQYF. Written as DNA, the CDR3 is TGTGCCAGCAGCTTAGCATTTAAAGATACGCAGTATTTT.

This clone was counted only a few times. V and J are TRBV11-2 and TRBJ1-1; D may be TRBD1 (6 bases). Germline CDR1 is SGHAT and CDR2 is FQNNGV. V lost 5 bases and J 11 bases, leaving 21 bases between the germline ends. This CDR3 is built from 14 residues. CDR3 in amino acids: CASSENRDNWRAFF. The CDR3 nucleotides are TGTGCCAGCAGCGAGAACCGGGACAATTGGAGGGCTTTCTTT.

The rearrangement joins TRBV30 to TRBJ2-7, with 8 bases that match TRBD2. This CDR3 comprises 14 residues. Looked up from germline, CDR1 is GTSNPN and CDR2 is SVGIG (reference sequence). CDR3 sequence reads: CTYRERELPYEQYF. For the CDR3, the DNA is TGTACCTACCGAGAGCGGGAGCTCCCCTACGAGCAGTACTTC. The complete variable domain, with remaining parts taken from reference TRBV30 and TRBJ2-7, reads SQTIHQWPATLVQPVGSPLSLECTVEGTSNPNLYWYRQAAGRGLQLLFYSVGIGQISSEVPQNLSASRPQDRQFILSSKKLLLSDSGFYLCTYRERELPYEQYFGPGTRLTVT.

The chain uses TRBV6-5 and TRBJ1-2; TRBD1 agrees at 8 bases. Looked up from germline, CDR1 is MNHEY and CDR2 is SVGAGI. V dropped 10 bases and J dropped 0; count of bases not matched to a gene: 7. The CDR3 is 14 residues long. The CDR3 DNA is TGTGCCACCAAACGGACAGGGTCTAACTATGGCTACACCTTC. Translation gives CATKRTGSNYGYTF.

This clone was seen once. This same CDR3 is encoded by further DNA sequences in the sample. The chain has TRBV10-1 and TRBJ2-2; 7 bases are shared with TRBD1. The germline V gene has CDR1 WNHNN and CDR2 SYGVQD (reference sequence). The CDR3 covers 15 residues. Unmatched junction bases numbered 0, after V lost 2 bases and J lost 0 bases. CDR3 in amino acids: CASSEGTANTGELFF. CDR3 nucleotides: TGCGCCAGCAGTGAGGGGACAGCGAACACCGGGGAGCTGTTTTTT.

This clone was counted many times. CDR3 sequence: CASSSGGALETQYF. CDR3 nucleotide sequence: TGTGCCAGCAGCAGCGGGGGGGCTTTAGAGACCCAGTACTTC. The chain combines TRBV7-2 with TRBJ2-5; the match to TRBD2 covers 10 bases. The CDR3 has 14 amino acids. Germline V gives CDR1 SGHTA, CDR2 FQGNSA. V shed 5 bases, J shed 4 bases, and the junction held 4 bases outside the gene matches.

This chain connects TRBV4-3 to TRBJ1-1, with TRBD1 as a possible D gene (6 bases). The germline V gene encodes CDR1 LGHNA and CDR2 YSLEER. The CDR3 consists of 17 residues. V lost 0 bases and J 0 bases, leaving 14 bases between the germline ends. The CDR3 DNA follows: TGCGCCAGCAGCCAAGAGGTGGCAGGGGTTATGAACACTGAAGCTTTCTTT. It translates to CASSQEVAGVMNTEAFF.

The DNA for the CDR3 is TGTGCCATCAGTGTAGAGGGGGTACGGGGCTACACCTTC. As protein: CAISVEGVRGYTF. The V and J genes are TRBV10-3 and TRBJ1-2, with D maybe TRBD1 (6 bases). CDR1 is ENHRY, CDR2 SYGVKD, per germline. This CDR3 comprises 13 residues. Trimming pared 4 bases from V and 8 bases from J, leaving 14 bases between.

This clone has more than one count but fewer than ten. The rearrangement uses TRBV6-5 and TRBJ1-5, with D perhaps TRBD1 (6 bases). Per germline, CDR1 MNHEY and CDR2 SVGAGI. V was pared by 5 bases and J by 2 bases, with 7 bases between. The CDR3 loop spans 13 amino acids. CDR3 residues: CASSRQGNQPQHF. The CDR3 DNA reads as TGTGCCAGCAGTAGACAGGGCAATCAGCCCCAGCATTTT.

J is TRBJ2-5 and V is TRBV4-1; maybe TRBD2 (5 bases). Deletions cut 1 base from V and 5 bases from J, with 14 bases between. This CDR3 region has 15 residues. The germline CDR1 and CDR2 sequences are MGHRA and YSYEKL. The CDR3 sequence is CASSQVEGPWETQYF. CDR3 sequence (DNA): TGCGCCAGCAGCCAAGTAGAGGGCCCTTGGGAGACCCAGTACTTC.

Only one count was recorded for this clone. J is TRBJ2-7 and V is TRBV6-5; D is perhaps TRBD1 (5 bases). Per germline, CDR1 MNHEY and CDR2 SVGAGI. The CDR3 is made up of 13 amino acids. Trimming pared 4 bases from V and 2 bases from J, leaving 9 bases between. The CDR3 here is CASSWGNAYEQYF. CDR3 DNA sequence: TGTGCCAGCAGTTGGGGCAACGCCTACGAGCAGTACTTC.